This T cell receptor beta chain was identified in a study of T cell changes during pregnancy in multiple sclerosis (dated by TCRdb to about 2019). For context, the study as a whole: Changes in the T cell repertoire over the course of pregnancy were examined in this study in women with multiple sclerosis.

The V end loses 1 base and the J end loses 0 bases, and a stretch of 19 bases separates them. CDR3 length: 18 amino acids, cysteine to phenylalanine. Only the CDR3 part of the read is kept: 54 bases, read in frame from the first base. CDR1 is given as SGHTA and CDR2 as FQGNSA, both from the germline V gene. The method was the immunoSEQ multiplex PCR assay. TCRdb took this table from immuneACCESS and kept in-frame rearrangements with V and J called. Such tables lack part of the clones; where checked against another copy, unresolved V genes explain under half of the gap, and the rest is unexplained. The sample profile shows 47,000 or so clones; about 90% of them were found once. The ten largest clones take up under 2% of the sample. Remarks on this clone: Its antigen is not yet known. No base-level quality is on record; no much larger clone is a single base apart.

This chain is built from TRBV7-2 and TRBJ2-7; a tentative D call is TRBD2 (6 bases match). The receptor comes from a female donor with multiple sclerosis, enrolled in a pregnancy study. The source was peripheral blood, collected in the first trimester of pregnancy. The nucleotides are TGTGCCAGCAGCTTAGTGCCCCCCGGGACTGTTAGCTCCTACGAGCAGTACTTC. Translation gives CASSLVPPGTVSSYEQYF.